This T cell receptor beta chain is drawn from a study of T cells in localized non-small cell lung cancer. About this clone itself: Its antigen remains unknown.

Some clones are missing from TCRdb's copy, which holds only in-frame ones; the method was immunoSEQ multiplex PCR. The table shows 45,000 to 50,000 clones, with around 87% occurring only once. Study conclusions and caveats: Heterogeneity is still possible, as just one tumor region was sequenced. For the top 100 tumor clones, a median about 56 also appeared in adjacent lung. Tumor showed lower T cell clonality than uninvolved adjacent lung, where it was highest. A raised T cell density in blood coincided with lengthier overall survival.

The TCR originated in a man aged 35-69 years with stage II lung adenocarcinoma. The material was PBMCs, obtained before any cancer treatment.

CDR3 sequence reads: CASMEYSNSPLHF. DNA for the CDR3: TGTGCCAGTATGGAATACAGTAATTCACCCCTCCACTTT. This rearrangement joins TRBV19 to TRBJ1-6, with unresolved D. The CDR3 is 13 residues long. V dropped 7 bases and J dropped 6 bases, with 10 bases sitting between them. Germline values: CDR1 LNHDA, CDR2 SQIVND (reference sequence).